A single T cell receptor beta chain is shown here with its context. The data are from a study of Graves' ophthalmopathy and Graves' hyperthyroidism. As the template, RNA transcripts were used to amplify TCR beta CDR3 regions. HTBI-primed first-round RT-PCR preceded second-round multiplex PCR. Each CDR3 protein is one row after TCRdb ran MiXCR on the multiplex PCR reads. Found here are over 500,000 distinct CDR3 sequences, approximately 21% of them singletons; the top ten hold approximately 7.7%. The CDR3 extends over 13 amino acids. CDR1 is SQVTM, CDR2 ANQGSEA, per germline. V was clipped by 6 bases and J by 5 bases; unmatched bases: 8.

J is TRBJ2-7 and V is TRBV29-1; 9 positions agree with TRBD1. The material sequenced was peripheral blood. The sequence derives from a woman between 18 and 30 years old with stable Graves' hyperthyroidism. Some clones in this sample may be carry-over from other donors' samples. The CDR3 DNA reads TGCAGCGTCGGCCGGACAGGGGAACACGAGCAGTACTTC. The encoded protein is CSVGRTGEHEQYF.